Included here is one TCR beta chain sequence, with context. No cognate antigen has been identified for it. Per-base qualities were not stored, and no clone one base away is much larger. TCRbeta CDR3 regions were amplified from genomic DNA by means of the immunoSEQ Assay, a bias-controlled multiplex PCR. Turning to the authors' computational methods: Within the assay, amplification of reference gene primers was used to estimate how many nucleated cells each sample contained. To quantify the absolute abundance of each unique TCRbeta CDR3 rearrangement, sequence reads were collapsed and filtered. For each sample, productive Simpson clonality was calculated as the square root of Simpson's diversity index over productive rearrangements. TCRdb stores this immuneACCESS table with in-frame sequences only. Part of the clones is absent; in the studies checked, under half of the shortfall reflects unresolved V genes, and no reason is known for the rest. V and J calls and clone size are those listed in that table; D and trimming were worked out from the DNA. For this sample there are over 65,000 clones; 75% to 95% appear just once. The ten largest clones add up to 6% to 7.5% of the sample.

Trimming accounts for 0 bases at V and 4 bases at J, while the number of junction bases matched to no gene is 6. Measured from the cysteine to the phenylalanine, the CDR3 is 16 residues long. Of the read, only the CDR3 DNA is kept; its 48 bases are in frame from base 1. Reading the germline V gene gives CDR1 MNHEY and CDR2 SVGAGI. These data are taken from a study of blood T cell repertoires in COVID-19 (dated by TCRdb to the early 2020s). As for the study more broadly: Collaborator samples came from the United States, Italy and Spain and covered acute and convalescent phases of COVID-19. The samples were drawn from two sources: the first 160 participants of the ongoing ImmuneRACE study, and 950 to 1,500 subjects contributed by 6 global collaborators. A de-identified subject ID, COVID-19 status, age in years and sex were almost always included in the sample metadata. The repertoires were made available in a free public database intended to serve as a resource for research on the immune response to SARS-CoV-2. The material from the prospective study consisted of cDNA or gDNA derived from T cells, B-cell-depleted T cells, or PBMCs. The dataset comprised deeply sampled blood TCRbeta repertoires from subjects exposed to, actively infected with, or recovered from COVID-19. Where HLA class I and class II types were available, the types were taken from metadata supplied by the sample provider, not from assay-based typing.

Collaborating institutions collected whole blood in K2EDTA tubes following their own protocols. For TCRbeta analysis, collaborators shipped samples in one of three forms: frozen whole blood, isolated PBMCs, or DNA extracted from either of those sample types. Results the study describes overall, beyond this receptor: The quantity of clinical and demographic metadata differed by source and by participant and was supplied without curation.

The sequence was collected from a human donor in a cohort sampled during active COVID-19. The source material was peripheral blood. Rearrangement joined TRBV6-5 to TRBJ1-2; 9 bases in the junction line up with TRBD1. The nucleotide sequence reads TGTGCCAGCAGTTACTCGACGGACAGGGGCCGCTATGGCTACACCTTC. This is translated as CASSYSTDRGRYGYTF.